One sample yielded the 22 T cell receptor beta chains listed below, sequenced in a study of blood T cell repertoires in COVID-19. Libraries were prepared by immunoSEQ multiplex PCR; TCRdb keeps only in-frame clonotypes and omits some of them. This sample carries a few hundred thousand clones, 83% of them seen once, and the ten largest clones take 5% to 5.5%. The material sequenced was PBMCs or T cells enriched from blood (not recorded which). The receptors shown here come from a woman between 50 and 59 years old who had recovered from COVID-19.

V is TRBV6-5 and J is TRBJ2-7; 8 bases line up with TRBD1. This CDR3 region has 15 residues. Germline lookup yields CDR1 MNHEY and CDR2 SVGAGI. The trim removed 4 bases at V and 6 bases at J, leaving 11 bases unmatched. CDR3 sequence (DNA): TGTGCCAGCAGTTGGTTAGGACAGGGAGCCTCCGAGCAGTACTTC. Its translation is CASSWLGQGASEQYF.

The chain joins TRBV19 to TRBJ2-5; 7 positions match TRBD2. The germline V gene encodes CDR1 LNHDA and CDR2 SQIVND (reference sequence). J lost 5 bases, V lost 5 bases, and 8 bases had no gene match. The CDR3 sequence is 14 residues long. CDR3 coding DNA: TGTGCCAGTAGTGTTCGGGGGGAGGAGGAGACCCAGTACTTC. Translation: CASSVRGEEETQYF.

The chain recombines TRBV18 with TRBJ1-2; possibly TRBD1 for D (6 bases). Germline CDR1 is KGHSH and CDR2 is LQKENI. CDR3 length: 15 amino acids. The V end was cut by 4 bases, the J end by 6 bases, with 18 bases between. The CDR3 DNA follows: TGTGCCAGCTCACTAGGGGCGAGGGGGAGTGATGGCTACACCTTC. This encodes CASSLGARGSDGYTF.

This clone came up once. V gene TRBV9 combines with J gene TRBJ2-1, with 11 bases aligning to TRBD2. Germline V gene sequence: CDR1 SGDLS, CDR2 YYNGEE. The J segment lost 1 base and the V segment lost 0 bases, leaving 6 bases of the junction unmatched. The CDR3 totals 18 residues. In DNA form, the CDR3 reads TGTGCCAGCAGCGTAGCGGGTAGCGGGGGGGGTTCCTACAATGAGCAGTTCTTC. Its protein product is CASSVAGSGGGSYNEQFF.

The chain recombines TRBV20-1 with TRBJ1-1; D unclear. The V end was cut by 3 bases, the J end by 2 bases, with 19 bases between. CDR1 is DFQATT, CDR2 SNEGSKA, per germline (reference sequence). The CDR3 contains 16 residues. CDR3 coding DNA: TGCAGTGCTAGTGGGTCAATGGCCGTCATTAACACTGAAGCTTTCTTT. This translates into CSASGSMAVINTEAFF.

The chain carries TRBV5-1 and TRBJ2-3; TRBD2 matches at 10 bases. The ends lost 0 bases at V and 5 bases at J; junction bases unmatched: 6. This CDR3 spans 16 amino acids. Germline lookup yields CDR1 SGHRS and CDR2 YFSETQ. As DNA, the CDR3 is TGCGCCAGCAGCTTGGGTAGCGGGAGGCTGGGAGATACGCAGTATTTT. Its translation is CASSLGSGRLGDTQYF.

Comment on this clone: One junction end disagrees with the germline gene, perhaps due to a read error. The V and J genes are TRBV5-4 and TRBJ1-1; the match to TRBD1 covers 8 bases. The germline V gene encodes CDR1 SGHNT and CDR2 YYREEE (reference sequence). The CDR3 runs 15 residues. The CDR3 loop is CASSLETGDPKERRF. CDR3 nucleotides: TGTGCCAGCAGCTTGGAGACAGGGGACCCGAAAGAGCGACGATTT.

The rearrangement uses TRBV25-1 and TRBJ1-5; D gene ambiguous. V lost 4 bases and J 4 bases, leaving 14 bases between the germline ends. The germline gives CDR1 MGHDK, CDR2 SYGVNS. This CDR3 is built from 15 residues. CDR3 protein: CASSAEGLSNQPQHF. The CDR3 nucleotides read TGTGCCAGCAGTGCCGAGGGTCTTTCTAATCAGCCCCAGCATTTT.

The V call is TRBV29-1, the J call TRBJ2-1, with D tentatively TRBD1 (6 bases). The length of the CDR3 is 13 residues. Trimming shortened V by 8 bases and J by 3 bases, and 14 bases separated the two germline ends. The germline CDR1 and CDR2 sequences are SQVTM and ANQGSEA. DNA for the CDR3: TGCAGCTACCGGACAGACCTCTACAATGAGCAGTTCTTC. It encodes CSYRTDLYNEQFF.

The chain employs TRBV5-1 and TRBJ2-5; 9 nucleotides agree with TRBD1. The V gene end was trimmed by 4 bases and the J gene end by 5 bases; junction bases not matched to a gene: 3. Germline lookup yields CDR1 SGHRS and CDR2 YFSETQ. The CDR3 loop spans 13 amino acids. The CDR3 is CASSRDRVETQYF. CDR3 in DNA: TGCGCCAGCAGCAGGGACAGGGTCGAGACCCAGTACTTC. Combining the CDR3 with reference TRBV5-1 and TRBJ2-5 gives the whole variable domain KAGVTQTPRYLIKTRGQQVTLSCSPISGHRSVSWYQQTPGQGLQFLFEYFSETQRNKGNFPGRFSGRQFSNSRSEMNVSTLELGDSALYLCASSRDRVETQYFGPGTRLLVL.

The chain combines TRBV19 with TRBJ1-1; D call uncertain. V dropped 7 bases and J dropped 4 bases, with 16 bases sitting between them. The CDR3 covers 14 residues. The germline V gene has CDR1 LNHDA and CDR2 SQIVND (reference sequence). This CDR3 reads CASMSRLRSTEAFF. CDR3 bases: TGTGCCAGTATGTCCCGCCTTCGGAGCACTGAAGCTTTCTTT. Full variable domain (outside the CDR3, taken from reference TRBV19 and TRBJ1-1): DGGITQSPKYLFRKEGQNVTLSCEQNLNHDAMYWYRQDPGQGLRLIYYSQIVNDFQKGDIAEGYSVSREKKESFPLTVTSAQKNPTAFYLCASMSRLRSTEAFFGQGTRLTVV.

About this clone itself: Additional DNA sequences in this sample encode the identical CDR3. The CDR3 spells CSASRGSNQPQHF. The CDR3 nucleotides are TGCAGTGCTAGTCGAGGGTCCAATCAGCCCCAGCATTTT. The chain joins TRBV20-1 to TRBJ1-5; unclear D gene. V lost 3 bases and J lost 3, with 9 bases in between. In germline, CDR1 is DFQATT, CDR2 SNEGSKA (reference sequence). The CDR3 contains 13 residues.

The V call is TRBV5-6, the J call TRBJ1-1; TRBD1 aligns across 8 bases. CDR3 length: 16 residues. J gave up 2 bases and V 2 bases, and 8 bases lay outside the gene matches. Germline lookup yields CDR1 SGHDT and CDR2 YYEEEE. The CDR3 coding sequence is TGTGCCAGCAGCTTAGATTTTGACAGGGGAAACACTGAAGCTTTCTTT. Its protein is CASSLDFDRGNTEAFF. The whole variable domain, remainder taken from reference TRBV5-6 and TRBJ1-1, is DAGVTQSPTHLIKTRGQQVTLRCSPKSGHDTVSWYQQALGQGPQFIFQYYEEEERQRGNFPDRFSGHQFPNYSSELNVNALLLGDSALYLCASSLDFDRGNTEAFFGQGTRLTVV.

This chain connects TRBV5-5 to TRBJ2-5, with 7 bases fitting TRBD2. The CDR3 sequence is 14 residues long. Germline CDR1 and CDR2: SGHKS and YYEKEE (reference sequence). J gave up 0 bases and V 7 bases, and 6 bases lay outside the gene matches. The chain's CDR3 is CASGYLADQETQYF. DNA for the CDR3: TGTGCCAGCGGATATCTAGCGGACCAAGAGACCCAGTACTTC.

The chain carries TRBV5-1 and TRBJ2-3; 9 bases map to TRBD2. The CDR3 has 14 amino acids. Germline V gives CDR1 SGHRS, CDR2 YFSETQ. V was pared by 8 bases and J by 3 bases, with 7 bases of the junction left unmatched. The CDR3 sequence: CASSPSGMTDTQYF. CDR3 sequence (DNA): TGCGCCAGTTCACCTAGCGGGATGACAGATACGCAGTATTTT.

This clone was recorded once. This chain uses TRBV28 with TRBJ1-1; 7 bases are shared with TRBD1. The CDR3 runs to 14 residues. The germline gives CDR1 MDHEN, CDR2 SYDVKM. Losses at the gene ends were 5 bases for V and 0 bases for J; bases not matched to a gene: 3. This CDR3 reads CASSMGQLNTEAFF. In nucleotides, the CDR3 is TGTGCCAGCAGTATGGGACAGTTGAACACTGAAGCTTTCTTT.

The genes are TRBV15 and TRBJ2-7, with 11 bases matching TRBD2. The V and J ends lost 1 base and 0 bases, in that order; junction bases with no gene match: 2. The length of the CDR3 is 16 residues. Looked up from germline, CDR1 is LNHNV and CDR2 is YYDKDF (reference sequence). This CDR3 is CATSRGGTSGSYEQYF. CDR3 DNA: TGTGCCACCAGCAGAGGTGGGACTAGCGGCTCCTACGAGCAGTACTTC.

The chain employs TRBV6-1 and TRBJ1-6; maybe TRBD1 (5 bases). V lost 4 bases to trimming and J lost 8 bases, with 18 bases between them. Germline V lookup: CDR1 MNHNS, CDR2 SASEGT. The CDR3 extends over 16 amino acids. The CDR3 region has the DNA TGTGCCAGCAGTGCGCAGGGAGGGAGGGCTTATTCACCCCTCCACTTT. It specifies CASSAQGGRAYSPLHF.

The chain is built from TRBV7-2 and TRBJ1-1, with 8 bases aligning to TRBD1. V gave up 6 bases and J gave up 5 bases; unmatched junction bases: 11. CDR1 SGHTA and CDR2 FQGNSA come from the germline V gene. The CDR3 has 15 amino acids. DNA for the CDR3: TGTGCCAGCAGGGAAGCAGGGGGCCCGGGGACTGAAGCTTTCTTT. This codes for CASREAGGPGTEAFF.

The rearrangement joins TRBV13 to TRBJ1-2; D perhaps matches TRBD1 (5 bases). The V end lost 2 bases, the J end lost 4 bases, and 17 bases lay between the germline ends. The CDR3 extends over 16 amino acids. Germline loops: CDR1 PRHDT, CDR2 FYEKMQ (reference sequence). The CDR3 DNA reads as TGTGCCAGCAGCTTACGGCTACAGGACCGGGTCTATGGCTACACCTTC. It translates to CASSLRLQDRVYGYTF.

The genes are TRBV6-5 and TRBJ1-2; possibly TRBD1 for D (5 bases). V gave up 3 bases and J gave up 5 bases, with 13 bases separating them. Looked up from germline, CDR1 is MNHEY and CDR2 is SVGAGI. The length of the CDR3 is 14 residues. The CDR3 nucleotides are TGTGCCAGCAGTTATGGCCCGGGGGGTTATGGCTACACCTTC. Translating it yields CASSYGPGGYGYTF.

The rearrangement joins TRBV5-4 to TRBJ2-7; perhaps TRBD2 as D (6 bases). Germline V gene lookup returns CDR1 SGHNT and CDR2 YYREEE (reference sequence). The CDR3 has 12 residues. With 6 bases removed from V and 7 bases from J, the gap between germline ends came to 14 bases. CDR3 amino acids: CASTVLGREQYF. The CDR3 bases are TGTGCCAGCACCGTCTTGGGGAGGGAGCAGTACTTC. Full variable domain (remainder filled in from reference TRBV5-4 and TRBJ2-7): ETGVTQSPTHLIKTRGQQVTLRCSSQSGHNTVSWYQQALGQGPQFIFQYYREEENGRGNFPPRFSGLQFPNYSSELNVNALELDDSALYLCASTVLGREQYFGPGTRLTVT.